This TCR beta chain is drawn from a study of blood T cell repertoires in COVID-19. Study information: The samples span acute and convalescent COVID-19 from the United States, Italy and Spain.

Germline CDR1 is ENHRY and CDR2 is SYGVKD. The CDR3 is 18 amino acids. V shed 3 bases and J 5 bases; nucleotides not matched to a gene: 9. Per the original methods: Amplification from reference gene primers served as the basis for estimated nucleated cell counts. TCRdb's table, derived via immunoSEQ multiplex PCR, lists solely in-frame clones and lacks some. That table is the source of V, J and clone size, and D and trimming were worked out from the DNA. The table lists around 250,000 clones, roughly 86% of them singletons. Material: PBMCs or T cells enriched from blood (not recorded which). The clonotype was recovered from a woman between 45 and 60 years old who had recovered from COVID-19. The V and J genes are TRBV10-3 and TRBJ2-2; 13 bases line up with TRBD2. This CDR3 is CAISDPGLAGVLTGELFF. As DNA, the CDR3 is TGTGCCATCAGTGACCCAGGACTAGCGGGAGTGTTAACCGGGGAGCTGTTTTTT.